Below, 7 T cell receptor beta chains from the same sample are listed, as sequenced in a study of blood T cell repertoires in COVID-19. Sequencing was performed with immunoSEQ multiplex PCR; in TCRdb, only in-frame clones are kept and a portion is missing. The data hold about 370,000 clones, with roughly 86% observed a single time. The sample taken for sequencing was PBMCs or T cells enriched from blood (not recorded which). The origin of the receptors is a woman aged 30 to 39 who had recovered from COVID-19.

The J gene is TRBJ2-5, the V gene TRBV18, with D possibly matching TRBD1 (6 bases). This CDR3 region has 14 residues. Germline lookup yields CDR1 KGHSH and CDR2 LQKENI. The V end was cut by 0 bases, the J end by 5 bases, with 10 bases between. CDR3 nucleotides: TGTGCCAGCTCACCACCGGGGGCGGAGGAGACCCAGTACTTC. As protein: CASSPPGAEETQYF. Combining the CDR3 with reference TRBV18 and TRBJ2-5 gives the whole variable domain NAGVMQNPRHLVRRRGQEARLRCSPMKGHSHVYWYRQLPEEGLKFMVYLQKENIIDESGMPKERFSAEFPKEGPSILRIQQVVRGDSAAYFCASSPPGAEETQYFGPGTRLLVL.

The CDR3 here is CASSEYRDGETQYF. In nucleotides, the CDR3 is TGTGCCAGCAGTGAATACAGGGATGGCGAGACCCAGTACTTC. The rearrangement joins TRBV2 to TRBJ2-5; maybe TRBD1 (6 bases). The CDR3 length is 14 residues. Germline-derived CDR1 and CDR2 are SNHLY and FYNNEI. Between the trimmed V and J ends, which lost 2 bases and 5 bases, there was a span of 12 bases.

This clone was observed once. CDR3 sequence (DNA): TGTGCCAGCAGCTTAAATCCAGGTTCTACCTATGGCTACACCTTC. This translates into CASSLNPGSTYGYTF. The rearrangement links TRBV7-3 to TRBJ1-2, with D unclear. This CDR3 has 15 residues. Germline V CDR1 and CDR2: SGHTA, FQGTGA. The V end lost 1 base, the J end lost 4 bases, and 13 bases lay between the germline ends.

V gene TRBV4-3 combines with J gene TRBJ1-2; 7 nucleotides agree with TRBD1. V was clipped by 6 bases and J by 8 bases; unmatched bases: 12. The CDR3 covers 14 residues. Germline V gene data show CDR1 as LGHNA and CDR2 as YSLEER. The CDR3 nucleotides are TGCGCCAGCAGTCCGGAGGGGGCTATGGGAGGCTACACCTTC. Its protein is CASSPEGAMGGYTF.

This chain's CDR3 is CSASPSGGYEQYF. CDR3 nucleotides: TGCAGTGCTAGTCCTAGCGGGGGCTACGAGCAGTACTTC. The rearrangement links TRBV20-1 to TRBJ2-7, with TRBD2 matching over 10 bases. The trim removed 3 bases at V and 3 bases at J, leaving 2 bases unmatched. This CDR3 is built from 13 residues. The V gene's germline CDR1 is DFQATT and CDR2 SNEGSKA (reference sequence).

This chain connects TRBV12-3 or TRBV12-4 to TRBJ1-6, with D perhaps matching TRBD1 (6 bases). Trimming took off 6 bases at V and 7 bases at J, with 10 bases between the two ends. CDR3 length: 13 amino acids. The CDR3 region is CASSQGQNSPLHF. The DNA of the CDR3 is TGTGCCAGCAGCCAGGGGCAAAATTCACCCCTCCACTTT.

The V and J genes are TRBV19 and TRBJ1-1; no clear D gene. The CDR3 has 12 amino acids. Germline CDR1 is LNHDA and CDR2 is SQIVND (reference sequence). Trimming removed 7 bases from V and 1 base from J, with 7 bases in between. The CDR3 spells CASMKRNTEAFF. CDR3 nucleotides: TGTGCCAGTATGAAGAGGAACACTGAAGCTTTCTTT.